This T cell receptor (beta chain) originates from a study of shared clonotypes between healthy human individuals. Germline V gene sequence: CDR1 MGHRA, CDR2 YSYEKL. V was cut by 2 bases and J by 6 bases, with 17 bases left in between. This CDR3 is built from 16 residues. Measured with immunoSEQ multiplex PCR; TCRdb has only the in-frame clones, and not every one. The sample has some 2 million clones, 95% seen once; the top ten hold roughly 0.13%. The sequencing sample was made of naive CD4+ T cells sorted from blood. The subset denotes: CD45RA+ positively selected. This chain links TRBV4-1 with TRBJ1-5; perhaps TRBD1 as D (5 bases). The source is a man aged 18 to 30 in good health. The CDR3 DNA reads as TGCGCCAGCAGCCAATCACCCACCGACAGAGGTCAGCCCCAGCATTTT. Protein: CASSQSPTDRGQPQHF.